This T cell receptor (beta chain) was documented in a study of resident and recirculating memory T cells in vitiligo. Sequencing used immunoSEQ multiplex PCR; TCRdb keeps in-frame clones, though not all of them. The sample has tens of thousands of clones, 92% seen once; the top ten hold approximately 5.4%. Germline V lookup: CDR1 SGHAT, CDR2 FQDESV (reference sequence). This CDR3 spans 14 amino acids. After removal of 5 bases from V and 2 bases from J, the junction contained 6 bases not matched to a gene. This clonotype was obtained from a male donor with vitiligo. The gene calls are TRBV11-1 and TRBJ2-7, with 7 bases aligning to TRBD2. The material sequenced was blood. CDR3 loop: CASSPRTRPYEQYF. CDR3 sequence (DNA): TGTGCCAGCAGCCCGAGGACTAGACCCTACGAGCAGTACTTC.